This T cell receptor (beta chain) was captured by sequencing in a study of OX40 agonist ivuxolimab in advanced cancers. Enrollment shut out patients with autoimmune disease history or systemic immunosuppression. The assay was immunoSEQ multiplex PCR, and TCRdb's table has in-frame clones only and misses some. The data contain 50,000 to 60,000 clones, more than 80% of them singletons. The germline V gene encodes CDR1 SNHLY and CDR2 FYNNEI. Trimming stripped 7 bases from V and 0 bases from J, with 12 bases between. This CDR3 is built from 15 residues. This TCR was recovered from an adult with an advanced solid tumor such as melanoma, head and neck, liver or kidney cancer. The chain carries TRBV2 and TRBJ1-4; TRBD1 is a possible D gene (5 bases). Sequenced here: CD4+ or CD8+ T cells sorted from blood, sampled in a trial of the OX40 agonist ivuxolimab. The CDR3, as DNA: TGTGCCAGCAAAGGGACCCTTGCAACTAATGAAAAACTGTTTTTT. This codes for CASKGTLATNEKLFF. The full variable domain, completed using reference TRBV2 and TRBJ1-4, is EPEVTQTPSHQVTQMGQEVILRCVPISNHLYFYWYRQILGQKVEFLVSFYNNEISEKSEIFDDQFSVERPDGSNFTLKIRSTKLEDSAMYFCASKGTLATNEKLFFGSGTQLSVL.